This TCR beta chain was observed in a study of T-cell reconstitution after alpha-beta-depleted transplantation in children. Unique molecular identifiers were used to barcode this TCRbeta library. MiXCR was run by TCRdb on the PCR reads, yielding one entry per CDR3 protein. The sample has about 440,000 distinct CDR3 sequences, over 40% seen once. Of note for this clonotype: What it binds is unknown.

CDR1 is SGHAT, CDR2 FQNNGV, per germline. Trimming stripped 2 bases from V and 4 bases from J, with 8 bases between. The CDR3 totals 14 residues. Regarding the study as a whole: As was reported, about two months after transplant, alpha-beta T cells came from several hundred expanded graft clones. Newly made T cells mostly supplied T-cell counts and diversity one year after transplant.

The sequence derives from a girl aged 2 to 10 with aplastic anemia, due to receive a stem cell transplant. The sequencing here drew on PBMCs, taken before TCRalphabeta/CD19-depleted stem cell transplant. The genes are TRBV11-2 and TRBJ2-2; a weak D match, TRBD1 (6 bases). As DNA, the CDR3 is TGTGCCAGCAGCTTACAACAGGGCACCGGGGAGCTGTTTTTT. It encodes CASSLQQGTGELFF. The whole variable domain, remainder taken from reference TRBV11-2 and TRBJ2-2, is EAGVAQSPRYKIIEKRQSVAFWCNPISGHATLYWYQQILGQGPKLLIQFQNNGVVDDSQLPKDRFSAERLKGVDSTLKIQPAKLEDSAVYLCASSLQQGTGELFFGEGSRLTVL.